This section outlines one T cell receptor beta chain sequence together with its context. Other DNA sequences from this sample encode an identical CDR3 as well. The sample originates from a study of blood T cell repertoires in COVID-19. Study overall: PBMCs, B-cell-depleted T cells, or T cells were the source of the cDNA or gDNA that made up the material.

Profiling relied on immunoSEQ multiplex PCR, and the TCRdb table lists in-frame clones only, not all of them. The data hold around 350,000 clones, with roughly 86% observed a single time. The TCR sequence derives from a human donor in a cohort sampled during active COVID-19. The sample was peripheral blood.

CDR3 amino acids: CAWSVRRGEQFF. In DNA form, the CDR3 reads TGTGCCTGGAGTGTAAGGCGCGGTGAGCAGTTCTTC. The rearrangement links TRBV30 to TRBJ2-1, with unresolved D. CDR1 and CDR2 (germline): GTSNPN, SVGIG (reference sequence). This CDR3 comprises 12 residues. Trimming cost V 0 bases and J 9 bases, with 9 bases left between them.